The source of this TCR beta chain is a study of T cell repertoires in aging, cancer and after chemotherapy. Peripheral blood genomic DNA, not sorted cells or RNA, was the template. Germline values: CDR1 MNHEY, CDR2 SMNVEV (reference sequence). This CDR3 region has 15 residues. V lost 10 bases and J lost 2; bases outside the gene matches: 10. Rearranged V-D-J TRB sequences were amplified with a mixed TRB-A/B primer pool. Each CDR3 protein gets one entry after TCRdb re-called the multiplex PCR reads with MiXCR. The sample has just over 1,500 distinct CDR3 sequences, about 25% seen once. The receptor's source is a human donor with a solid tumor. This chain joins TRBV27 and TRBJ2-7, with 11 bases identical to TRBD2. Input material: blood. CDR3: CATRPGTSGTYEQYF. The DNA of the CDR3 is TGTGCCACCCGTCCCGGGACTAGCGGTACCTACGAGCAGTACTTC.